Below, one T cell receptor (beta chain) is given with its context. The CDR3 sequence is 12 residues long. CDR1 is KGHSH, CDR2 LQKENI, per germline. V dropped 4 bases and J dropped 7 bases, with 8 bases sitting between them. This record belongs to a study of blood T cell repertoires in COVID-19. The wider study: Italy, Spain and the United States were the sources of the convalescent and acute COVID-19 samples. Sample material is recorded as cDNA or gDNA derived from T cells, B-cell-depleted T cells, or PBMCs.

How the authors handled the data: Nucleated cell counts were estimated from reference gene primer amplification. Only in-frame clones appear in the TCRdb table, and some are missing; sequencing was by immunoSEQ multiplex PCR. The V and J calls and the clone size are those of that table, but D and trimming were determined from the DNA. The sample includes roughly 100,000 clones, approximately 89% of them seen just once. The V and J genes are TRBV18 and TRBJ1-5; a possible D gene is TRBD1 (6 bases). Sample: peripheral blood. The TCR was taken from a woman aged 80 or over in a cohort sampled during active COVID-19. CDR3 coding DNA: TGTGCCAGCTCACGCCAGGGGCAGCCCCAGCATTTT. Protein sequence: CASSRQGQPQHF.